A single sample is the source of the 15 T cell receptor beta chains below, sequenced in a study of blood T cell repertoires in COVID-19. Data came from immunoSEQ multiplex PCR; TCRdb stores just in-frame clones and leaves some out. The sample contains over 90,000 clones, about nine tenths of which appear only once. Sequenced input: peripheral blood. The receptor source for this set is a man aged 45 to 65 with acute or convalescent COVID-19.

The chain is built from TRBV30 and TRBJ2-1; 13 bases align to TRBD2. This CDR3 spans 15 amino acids. V lost 0 bases, J lost 7 bases, and 3 bases stayed unmatched. Germline CDR1 is GTSNPN and CDR2 is SVGIG (reference sequence). The CDR3 nucleotides are TGTGCCTGGAGTGTACCACTAGCGGGAGGGAATGAGCAGTTCTTC. It encodes CAWSVPLAGGNEQFF.

The V and J genes are TRBV9 and TRBJ1-2; D call uncertain. Germline CDR1 and CDR2: SGDLS and YYNGEE. The V and J ends lost 0 bases and 6 bases respectively, with 15 bases between them. The CDR3 has 15 residues. This CDR3 is CASSVGSTGLHGYTF. CDR3 nucleotides: TGTGCCAGCAGCGTAGGTTCGACGGGTTTACATGGCTACACCTTC.

The chain recombines TRBV6-5 with TRBJ2-5; TRBD1 agrees at 8 bases. The V segment lost 6 bases and the J segment 2 bases; nucleotides outside the gene matches: 5. Per germline, CDR1 MNHEY and CDR2 SVGAGI. CDR3 length: 14 amino acids. CDR3 sequence: CASSHRGEQETQYF. CDR3 bases: TGTGCCAGCAGCCACAGGGGGGAACAAGAGACCCAGTACTTC.

The DNA for the CDR3 is TGTGCCAGCAGCTACGTTTTGGGCGATACGCAGTATTTT. The encoded protein is CASSYVLGDTQYF. V and J are TRBV6-5 and TRBJ2-3; D call uncertain. With 6 bases removed from V and 6 bases from J, the gap between germline ends came to 13 bases. The germline V gene encodes CDR1 MNHEY and CDR2 SVGAGI. CDR3 length: 13 residues.

This chain uses TRBV6-4 with TRBJ2-1; 11 bases agree with TRBD2. CDR3 length: 14 amino acids. With 3 bases clipped from V and 9 bases from J, the junction kept 4 bases outside the gene matches. The germline V gene encodes CDR1 MRHNA and CDR2 SNTAGT. CDR3 amino acids: CASSELAGVGEQFF. The CDR3 DNA reads as TGTGCCAGCAGTGAACTAGCGGGAGTGGGTGAGCAGTTCTTC.

This chain joins TRBV29-1 and TRBJ1-2, with TRBD1 identical over 7 bases. Per the germline V gene, CDR1 is SQVTM and CDR2 is ANQGSEA. The CDR3 is 13 residues long. Trimming at V came to 6 bases and at J to 2 bases, leaving 6 bases not matched to a gene. The CDR3 region is CSVVQGFNYGYTF. CDR3 DNA sequence: TGCAGCGTAGTACAGGGGTTCAACTATGGCTACACCTTC.

V and J are TRBV18 and TRBJ2-1, with 7 bases that match TRBD2. V lost 5 bases, J lost 7 bases, and 11 bases stayed unmatched. The CDR3 has 15 amino acids. The germline V gene encodes CDR1 KGHSH and CDR2 LQKENI. In DNA form, the CDR3 reads TGTGCCAGCTCAGACGGGACTACAGTAACTAATGAGCAGTTCTTC. As protein: CASSDGTTVTNEQFF.

This chain connects TRBV25-1 to TRBJ1-2, with 7 bases aligning to TRBD1. Germline CDR1 reads MGHDK; CDR2 reads SYGVNS. There are 15 residues in the CDR3. Unmatched junction bases numbered 10, after V lost 1 base and J lost 8 bases. CDR3 sequence: CASSELWVTGNGYTF. The CDR3 DNA follows: TGTGCCAGCAGTGAATTGTGGGTGACAGGGAACGGCTACACCTTC.

The rearrangement joins TRBV7-8 to TRBJ2-1; no reliable D call. Trimming took off 0 bases at V and 9 bases at J, with 21 bases between the two ends. Germline V gene data show CDR1 as SGHVS and CDR2 as FQNEAQ. The CDR3 is 17 residues long. The CDR3 DNA reads as TGTGCCAGCAGCTTAGCGCGGCGACTCAGCCCATCGGGTGAGCAGTTCTTC. Encoded protein: CASSLARRLSPSGEQFF.

The chain links TRBV7-9 to TRBJ2-7; 7 bases align to TRBD2. The V and J ends lost 1 base and 7 bases, in that order; junction bases with no gene match: 7. This CDR3 has 14 amino acids. Germline CDR1 is SEHNR and CDR2 is FQNEAQ (reference sequence). CDR3 sequence: CASSLVFPGGEQYF. CDR3 nucleotide sequence: TGTGCCAGCAGCTTAGTATTTCCGGGGGGTGAGCAGTACTTC. The variable domain in full, with the rest retrieved from reference TRBV7-9 and TRBJ2-7, is DTGVSQNPRHKITKRGQNVTFRCDPISEHNRLYWYRQTLGQGPEFLTYFQNEAQLEKSRLLSDRFSAERPKGSFSTLEIQRTEQGDSAMYLCASSLVFPGGEQYFGPGTRLTVT.

The rearrangement links TRBV30 to TRBJ1-1, with D perhaps TRBD1 (5 bases). The germline V gene encodes CDR1 GTSNPN and CDR2 SVGIG (reference sequence). The V end lost 3 bases, the J end lost 6 bases, and 11 bases lay between the germline ends. This CDR3 is 12 amino acids long. This CDR3 reads CAWSPGIAEAFF. DNA for the CDR3: TGTGCCTGGAGCCCAGGGATCGCTGAAGCTTTCTTT.

The genes are TRBV19 and TRBJ2-7; TRBD2 matches at 10 bases. CDR3 size: 14 residues. J gave up 3 bases and V 6 bases, and 5 bases lay outside the gene matches. Looked up from germline, CDR1 is LNHDA and CDR2 is SQIVND (reference sequence). The CDR3 sequence: CASSRLAGVYEQYF. DNA for the CDR3: TGTGCCAGTAGCAGGCTAGCGGGAGTCTACGAGCAGTACTTC.

The gene calls are TRBV9 and TRBJ1-2, with 10 bases aligning to TRBD1. V was clipped by 3 bases and J by 2 bases; unmatched bases: 4. This CDR3 has 15 amino acids. Per the germline V gene, CDR1 is SGDLS and CDR2 is YYNGEE. The CDR3 bases are TGTGCCAGCAGCGCCCAGGGACAGGGGAACTATGGCTACACCTTC. Amino acids: CASSAQGQGNYGYTF.

The rearrangement uses TRBV30 and TRBJ2-1, with 7 bases matching TRBD2. CDR1 is GTSNPN and CDR2 is SVGIG in the germline V gene (reference sequence). The CDR3 runs 15 residues. V gave up 2 bases and J gave up 0 bases; unmatched junction bases: 4. The CDR3 sequence is CAWSRGGSSYNEQFF. In DNA form, the CDR3 reads TGTGCCTGGAGTAGGGGAGGGAGCTCCTACAATGAGCAGTTCTTC.

This chain joins TRBV11-3 and TRBJ2-6; D remains unclear. The length of the CDR3 is 14 residues. CDR1 is SGHNT and CDR2 is YENEEA in the germline V gene. V lost 6 bases, J lost 1 base, and 7 bases lay in between. CDR3 nucleotides: TGTGCCAGCAGTCCCGGGTCTGGGGCCAACGTCCTGACTTTC. It translates to CASSPGSGANVLTF. The full variable domain, its missing parts supplied by reference TRBV11-3 and TRBJ2-6, is EAGVVQSPRYKIIEKKQPVAFWCNPISGHNTLYWYLQNLGQGPELLIRYENEEAVDDSQLPKDRFSAERLKGVDSTLKIQPAELGDSAVYLCASSPGSGANVLTFGAGSRLTVL.